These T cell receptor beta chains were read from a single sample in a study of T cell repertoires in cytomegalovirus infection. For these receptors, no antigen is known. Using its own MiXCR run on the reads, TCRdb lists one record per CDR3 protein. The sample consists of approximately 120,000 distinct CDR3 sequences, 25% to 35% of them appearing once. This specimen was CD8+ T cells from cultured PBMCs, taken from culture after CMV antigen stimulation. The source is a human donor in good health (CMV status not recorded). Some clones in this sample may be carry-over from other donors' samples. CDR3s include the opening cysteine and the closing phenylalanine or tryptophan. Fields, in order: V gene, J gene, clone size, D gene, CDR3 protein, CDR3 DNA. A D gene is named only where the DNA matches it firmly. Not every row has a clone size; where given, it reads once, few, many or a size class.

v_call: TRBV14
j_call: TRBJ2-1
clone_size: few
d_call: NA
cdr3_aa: CASSPQSPYNEQFF
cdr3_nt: TGTGCCAGCAGCCCCCAGTCCCCCTACAATGAGCAGTTCTTC

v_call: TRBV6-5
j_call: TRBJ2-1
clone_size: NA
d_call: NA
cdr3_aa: CASSYSVTKINNEQFF
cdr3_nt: TGTGCCAGCAGTTACTCCGTGACGAAGATAAACAATGAGCAGTTCTTC

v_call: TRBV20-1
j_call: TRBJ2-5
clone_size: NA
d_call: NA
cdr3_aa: CSARSPGHAKETQYF
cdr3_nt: TGCAGTGCTAGATCGCCGGGACACGCAAAAGAGACCCAGTACTTC

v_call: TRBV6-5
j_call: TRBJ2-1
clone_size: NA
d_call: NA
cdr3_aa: CASSYSLGYNEQFF
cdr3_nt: TGTGCCAGCAGTTACTCCCTAGGATACAATGAGCAGTTCTTC

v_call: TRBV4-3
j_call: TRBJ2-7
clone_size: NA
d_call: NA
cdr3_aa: CASSQGQSWDGSYEQYF
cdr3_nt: TGCGCCAGCAGCCAAGGGCAGAGTTGGGACGGCTCCTACGAGCAGTACTTC

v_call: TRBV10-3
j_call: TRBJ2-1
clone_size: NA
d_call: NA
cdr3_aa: CAITRQVANFGPDNEQFF
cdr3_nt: TGTGCCATCACACGACAGGTAGCGAATTTTGGGCCCGACAATGAGCAGTTCTTC

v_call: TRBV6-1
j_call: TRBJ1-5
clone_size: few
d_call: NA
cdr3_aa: CASVEYPTMGQPQHF
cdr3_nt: TGTGCCAGCGTTGAGTACCCCACGATGGGTCAGCCCCAGCATTTT

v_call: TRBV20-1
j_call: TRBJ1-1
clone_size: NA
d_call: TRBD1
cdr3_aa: CSAKDYRGPNANTEAFF
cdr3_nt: TGCAGTGCTAAGGACTACAGGGGGCCGAACGCCAACACTGAAGCTTTCTTT

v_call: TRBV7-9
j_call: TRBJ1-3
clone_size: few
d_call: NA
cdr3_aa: CASSFTSSSGNTIYF
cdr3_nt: TGTGCCAGCAGCTTTACGTCATCCTCTGGAAACACCATATATTTT

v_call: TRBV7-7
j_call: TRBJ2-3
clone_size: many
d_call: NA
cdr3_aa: CASSLGLGENTDTQYF
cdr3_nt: TGTGCTAGCAGCTTAGGTTTAGGGGAGAACACAGATACGCAGTATTTT

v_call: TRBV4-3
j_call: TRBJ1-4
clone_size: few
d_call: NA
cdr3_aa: CASSLGTLATNEKLFF
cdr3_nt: TGCGCCAGCAGCCTTGGGACACTAGCAACTAATGAAAAACTGTTTTTT

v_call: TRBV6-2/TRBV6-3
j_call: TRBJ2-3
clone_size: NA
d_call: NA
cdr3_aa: CASSYAAEATDTQYF
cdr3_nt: TGTGCCAGCAGTTACGCAGCGGAAGCGACAGATACGCAGTATTTT

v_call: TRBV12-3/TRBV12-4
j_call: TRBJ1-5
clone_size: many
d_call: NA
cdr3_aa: CASSLKGNQPQHF
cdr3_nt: TGTGCCAGCAGTTTGAAGGGCAATCAGCCCCAGCATTTT

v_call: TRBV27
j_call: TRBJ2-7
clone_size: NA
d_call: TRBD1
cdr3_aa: CASSVGQRYEQYF
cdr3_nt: TGTGCCAGCAGTGTGGGACAGCGCTACGAGCAGTACTTC

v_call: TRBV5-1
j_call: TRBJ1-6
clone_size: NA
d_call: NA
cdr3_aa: CASSLAPSGDYNSPLHF
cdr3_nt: TGCGCCAGCAGCTTGGCCCCGTCGGGGGACTATAATTCACCCCTCCACTTT

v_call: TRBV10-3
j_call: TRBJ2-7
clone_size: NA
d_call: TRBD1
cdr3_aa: CAISESGQGVYEQYF
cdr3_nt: TGTGCCATCAGTGAGTCGGGACAGGGCGTATACGAGCAGTACTTC

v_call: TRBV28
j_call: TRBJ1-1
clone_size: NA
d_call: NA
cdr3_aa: CASRGDGLEAFF
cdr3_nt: TGTGCCAGCAGAGGGGACGGGCTAGAAGCTTTCTTT

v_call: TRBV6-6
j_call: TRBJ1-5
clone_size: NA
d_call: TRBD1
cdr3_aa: CASSSPPGQGARLSNQPQHF
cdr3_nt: TGTGCCAGCAGTTCCCCCCCAGGACAGGGGGCGCGACTTAGCAATCAGCCCCAGCATTTT

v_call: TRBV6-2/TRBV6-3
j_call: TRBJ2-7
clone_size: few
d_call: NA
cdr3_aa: CASSRTREVSEQYF
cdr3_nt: TGTGCCAGCAGCAGGACAAGGGAAGTGAGTGAGCAGTACTTC

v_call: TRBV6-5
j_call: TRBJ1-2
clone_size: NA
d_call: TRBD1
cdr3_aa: CASSYSGTGTPYGYTF
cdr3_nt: TGTGCCAGCAGTTATAGTGGGACAGGAACCCCTTACGGCTACACCTTC

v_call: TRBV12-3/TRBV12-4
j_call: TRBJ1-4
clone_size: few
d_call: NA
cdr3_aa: CASSSPGASTNEKLFF
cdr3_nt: TGTGCCAGCAGCTCCCCGGGGGCGTCAACTAATGAAAAACTGTTTTTT

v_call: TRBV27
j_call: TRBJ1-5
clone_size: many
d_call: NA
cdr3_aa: CASSLGIYEPQHF
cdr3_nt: TGTGCCAGCAGCTTGGGAATATATGAGCCCCAGCATTTT

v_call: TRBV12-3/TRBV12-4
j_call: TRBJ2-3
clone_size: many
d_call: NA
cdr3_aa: CASSLGPLDNTQYF
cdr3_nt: TGTGCCAGCAGTTTGGGGCCGCTTGATAATACGCAGTATTTT

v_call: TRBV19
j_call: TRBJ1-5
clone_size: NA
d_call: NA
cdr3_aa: CASSIAGIGPPQHF
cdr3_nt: TGTGCCAGTAGTATAGCAGGGATCGGGCCGCCCCAGCATTTT

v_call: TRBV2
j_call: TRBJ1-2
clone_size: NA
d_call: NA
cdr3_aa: CASSAGDGYTF
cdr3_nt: TGTGCCAGCAGTGCAGGGGATGGCTACACCTTC

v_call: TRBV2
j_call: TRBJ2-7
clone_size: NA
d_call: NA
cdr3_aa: CASRQDGYEQYF
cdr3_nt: TGTGCCAGCAGACAAGACGGGTACGAGCAGTACTTC

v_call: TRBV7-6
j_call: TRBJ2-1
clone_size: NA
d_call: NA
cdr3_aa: CASSPSVGEQFF
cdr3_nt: TGTGCCAGCAGCCCCTCGGTGGGTGAGCAGTTCTTC

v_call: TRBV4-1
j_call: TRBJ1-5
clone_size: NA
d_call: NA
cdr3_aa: CASSQGRGSNQPQHF
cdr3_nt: TGCGCCAGCAGCCAAGGGAGAGGGAGCAATCAGCCCCAGCATTTT

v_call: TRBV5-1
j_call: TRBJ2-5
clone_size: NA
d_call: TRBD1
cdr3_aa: CASSLYPFSGTGERSYETQYF
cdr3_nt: TGCGCCAGCAGCTTGTACCCCTTTTCGGGGACAGGGGAAAGGAGTTATGAGACCCAGTACTTC

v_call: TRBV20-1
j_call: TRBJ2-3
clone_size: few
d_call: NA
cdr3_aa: CSADVRELDTQYF
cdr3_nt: TGCAGTGCTGACGTAAGGGAGCTAGATACGCAGTATTTT

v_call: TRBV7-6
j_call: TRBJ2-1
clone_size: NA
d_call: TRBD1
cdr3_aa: CASSSYRDREASEQFF
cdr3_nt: TGTGCTAGCAGCTCGTATAGGGACAGGGAGGCTAGTGAGCAGTTCTTC

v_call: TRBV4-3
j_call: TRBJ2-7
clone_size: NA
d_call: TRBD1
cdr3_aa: CASSPSVGTGYYEQYF
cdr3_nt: TGCGCCAGCAGCCCTTCTGTAGGGACAGGGTACTACGAGCAGTACTTC

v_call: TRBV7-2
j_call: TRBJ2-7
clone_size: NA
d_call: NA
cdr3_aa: CASSPGVGDFTGEQYF
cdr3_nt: TGTGCCAGCAGCCCCGGCGTCGGGGACTTTACGGGAGAGCAGTACTTC

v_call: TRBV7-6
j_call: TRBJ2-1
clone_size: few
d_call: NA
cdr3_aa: CASSSLANEQFF
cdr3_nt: TGTGCCAGCAGCTCCCTAGCGAATGAGCAGTTCTTC

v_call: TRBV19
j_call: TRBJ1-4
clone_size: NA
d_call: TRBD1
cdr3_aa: CASTNRDSGSLNEKLFF
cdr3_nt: TGTGCCAGTACCAACCGGGACAGCGGCTCCCTTAATGAAAAACTGTTTTTT

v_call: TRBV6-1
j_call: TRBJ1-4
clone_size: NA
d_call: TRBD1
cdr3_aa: CASSLRPRGIGEKLFF
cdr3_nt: TGTGCCAGCAGTCTCCGCCCCAGGGGGATCGGAGAAAAACTGTTTTTT

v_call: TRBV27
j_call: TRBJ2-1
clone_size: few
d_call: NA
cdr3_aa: CASSLLRQIFDEQFF
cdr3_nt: TGTGCCAGCAGTTTACTAAGACAGATCTTTGATGAGCAGTTCTTC

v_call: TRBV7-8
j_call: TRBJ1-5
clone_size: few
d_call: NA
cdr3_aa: CASSLGVYSNQPQHF
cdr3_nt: TGTGCCAGCAGCTTAGGGGTTTATAGCAATCAGCCCCAGCATTTT